These 32 T cell receptor beta chains were all obtained from the same sample, sequenced in a study of shared clonotypes between healthy human individuals. The method was immunoSEQ multiplex PCR; TCRdb's version includes in-frame clones alone and lacks a portion of them. The table has 1.6 million or so clones, roughly 96% seen once. Material: naive CD4+ T cells sorted from blood. Subset described: CD45RA+ positively selected. The receptors were gathered from a young man in good health.

V gene TRBV5-4 combines with J gene TRBJ2-3; TRBD2 aligns across 9 bases. Unmatched junction bases numbered 4, after V lost 4 bases and J lost 4 bases. Germline V gene sequence: CDR1 SGHNT, CDR2 YYREEE (reference sequence). The CDR3 has 14 amino acids. CDR3 bases: TGTGCCAGCAGCCATAGCGGGAGCCCAGATACGCAGTATTTT. It yields the protein CASSHSGSPDTQYF.

The CDR3 reads CASSLEVGGFGSEQFF. CDR3 bases: TGTGCCAGCAGCTTGGAGGTGGGAGGGTTTGGTAGTGAGCAGTTCTTC. V is TRBV5-6 and J is TRBJ2-1; TRBD2 matches at 7 bases. In germline, CDR1 is SGHDT, CDR2 YYEEEE. The CDR3 has 16 amino acids. Trimming cost V 0 bases and J 9 bases; bases outside gene matches: 12.

This rearrangement joins TRBV18 to TRBJ2-7; no firm D call. This CDR3 contains 12 residues. Germline-derived CDR1 and CDR2 are KGHSH and LQKENI. V was trimmed by 5 bases and J by 1 base, leaving 6 bases between them. In nucleotides, the CDR3 is TGTGCCAGCTCAAGCGAATCCTACGAGCAGTACTTC. Its translation: CASSSESYEQYF.

The chain couples TRBV5-1 to TRBJ2-2; D may be TRBD1 (6 bases). The CDR3 runs 17 residues. The germline CDR1 and CDR2 sequences are SGHRS and YFSETQ. Trimming left V 0 bases short and J 6 bases short, with 18 bases between. This CDR3 is CASSLVGAPTFPGELFF. For the CDR3, the DNA is TGCGCCAGCAGCTTGGTGGGGGCACCGACTTTTCCCGGGGAGCTGTTTTTT. Variable domain in full (rest from reference TRBV5-1 and TRBJ2-2): KAGVTQTPRYLIKTRGQQVTLSCSPISGHRSVSWYQQTPGQGLQFLFEYFSETQRNKGNFPGRFSGRQFSNSRSEMNVSTLELGDSALYLCASSLVGAPTFPGELFFGEGSRLTVL.

The chain links TRBV18 to TRBJ1-1; 8 bases align to TRBD1. J gave up 3 bases and V 1 base, and 4 bases lay outside the gene matches. In germline, CDR1 is KGHSH, CDR2 LQKENI. CDR3 length equals 15 residues. The CDR3 bases are TGTGCCAGCTCACCACGGACAGGGTCGGACACTGAAGCTTTCTTT. The encoded protein is CASSPRTGSDTEAFF.

The rearrangement links TRBV19 to TRBJ2-1, with D tentatively TRBD2 (6 bases). The V and J ends lost 3 bases and 7 bases respectively, with 13 bases between them. The CDR3 is 14 amino acids. Germline CDR1 LNHDA, CDR2 SQIVND (reference sequence). CDR3 region: CASSIFRGKNEQFF. The CDR3 region has the DNA TGTGCCAGTAGTATTTTTCGCGGGAAGAATGAGCAGTTCTTC.

The gene calls are TRBV9 and TRBJ2-1; 7 positions agree with TRBD2. The CDR3 is 16 amino acids. Germline CDR1 reads SGDLS; CDR2 reads YYNGEE. Trimming removed 4 bases from V and 2 bases from J; junction bases left unmatched: 9. The CDR3 bases are TGTGCCAGCAGCCTGAACCCTGGGGGGGCCTACAATGAGCAGTTCTTC. Protein sequence: CASSLNPGGAYNEQFF.

The chain has TRBV19 and TRBJ1-1; D unresolved. CDR1 is LNHDA, CDR2 SQIVND, per germline (reference sequence). The CDR3 is 13 amino acids. The germline V and J ends were trimmed by 8 bases and 2 bases, with 12 bases remaining between them. DNA of the CDR3: TGTGCCAGTGCAGGCGCAACTAACACTGAAGCTTTCTTT. Its protein product is CASAGATNTEAFF.

This chain uses TRBV28 with TRBJ1-2; a weak D match, TRBD1 (6 bases). Germline CDR1 MDHEN, CDR2 SYDVKM. The V end was cut by 2 bases, the J end by 8 bases, with 12 bases between. The CDR3 has 13 residues. CDR3 region: CASSLAGASGYTF. The CDR3, as DNA: TGTGCCAGCAGTTTAGCAGGGGCGAGCGGCTACACCTTC.

CDR3 protein: CASSLSRGLGYEQYF. The CDR3, as DNA: TGTGCCAGCAGCTTATCCCGGGGACTCGGCTACGAGCAGTACTTC. The chain is built from TRBV7-2 and TRBJ2-7; tentative D call: TRBD2 (6 bases). Per the germline V gene, CDR1 is SGHTA and CDR2 is FQGNSA. The CDR3 is 15 amino acids. V lost 2 bases, J lost 3 bases, and 14 bases lay in between.

The rearrangement joins TRBV27 to TRBJ2-7; unclear D gene. With 3 bases removed from V and 3 bases from J, the gap between germline ends came to 15 bases. Germline V lookup: CDR1 MNHEY, CDR2 SMNVEV (reference sequence). The CDR3 is 15 residues long. This CDR3 is CASSFKTPSRYEQYF. The CDR3 region has the DNA TGTGCCAGCAGTTTTAAGACGCCGAGTCGCTACGAGCAGTACTTC.

The V call is TRBV7-9, the J call TRBJ2-1; the D gene is possibly TRBD1 (6 bases). Trimming took off 5 bases at V and 7 bases at J, with 18 bases between the two ends. In germline, CDR1 is SEHNR, CDR2 FQNEAQ (reference sequence). This CDR3 spans 15 amino acids. This CDR3 is CASSRLLPRGNEQFF. Written as DNA, the CDR3 is TGTGCCAGCAGCCGACTCCTACCTAGGGGGAATGAGCAGTTCTTC. Full variable domain (missing parts from reference TRBV7-9 and TRBJ2-1): DTGVSQNPRHKITKRGQNVTFRCDPISEHNRLYWYRQTLGQGPEFLTYFQNEAQLEKSRLLSDRFSAERPKGSFSTLEIQRTEQGDSAMYLCASSRLLPRGNEQFFGPGTRLTVL.

The V and J genes are TRBV9 and TRBJ2-1; 8 bases align to TRBD2. V gave up 6 bases and J gave up 6 bases; unmatched junction bases: 5. This CDR3 contains 13 residues. Germline CDR1 is SGDLS and CDR2 is YYNGEE. This chain's CDR3 is CASTHGGVNEQFF. The CDR3 bases are TGTGCCAGCACCCACGGGGGGGTCAATGAGCAGTTCTTC.

V usage is TRBV4-3 and J usage is TRBJ2-1, with 9 positions matching TRBD2. With V trimmed by 4 bases and J by 0 bases, 4 bases remained unmatched. Germline V gene lookup returns CDR1 LGHNA and CDR2 YSLEER. The CDR3 loop spans 16 amino acids. CDR3 coding DNA: TGCGCCAGCAGCCCTAGGACTAGCGTCTCCTACAATGAGCAGTTCTTC. Amino acid sequence: CASSPRTSVSYNEQFF.

V and J are TRBV5-5 and TRBJ1-5, with D perhaps TRBD1 (6 bases). The V and J ends lost 4 bases and 3 bases respectively, with 11 bases between them. The CDR3 extends over 14 amino acids. Germline V lookup: CDR1 SGHKS, CDR2 YYEKEE (reference sequence). CDR3 sequence reads: CASSPDSFNQPQHF. The CDR3 DNA is TGTGCCAGCAGCCCGGACAGCTTCAATCAGCCCCAGCATTTT.

This rearrangement joins TRBV28 to TRBJ1-5; D is unclear. V was trimmed by 2 bases and J by 4 bases, leaving 15 bases between them. CDR1 and CDR2 (germline): MDHEN, SYDVKM. The CDR3 totals 16 residues. As DNA, the CDR3 is TGTGCCAGCAGTTTAGGCCCAGGAGGAGGGAATCAGCCCCAGCATTTT. Residues: CASSLGPGGGNQPQHF.

The CDR3 nucleotides are TGTGCCAGCAGCGGCGCCGGGACAGGGGGCGAGACCCAGTACTTC. It is translated as CASSGAGTGGETQYF. The chain has TRBV9 and TRBJ2-5; 12 bases are shared with TRBD1. Germline CDR1 and CDR2: SGDLS and YYNGEE. This CDR3 comprises 15 residues. The V gene end was trimmed by 3 bases and the J gene end by 5 bases; junction bases not matched to a gene: 5.

This clone has a single count. This chain connects TRBV5-1 to TRBJ2-5, with D maybe TRBD1 (5 bases). Trimming took off 5 bases at V and 4 bases at J, with 18 bases between the two ends. This CDR3 region has 15 residues. Germline V CDR1 and CDR2: SGHRS, YFSETQ. The CDR3: CASRGQTALLETQYF. CDR3 coding DNA: TGCGCCAGCAGGGGGCAGACAGCTCTCCTAGAGACCCAGTACTTC.

V is TRBV21-1 and J is TRBJ2-3; the D segment call TRBD1 is taken from the table without a DNA check. TRBV21-1 is a documented pseudogene. This CDR3 comprises 16 residues. CDR3 sequence reads: CASSKGQGLRTDTQYF. Written as DNA, the CDR3 is TGTGCCAGCAGCAAAGGCCAGGGGCTCCGCACAGATACGCAGTATTTT.

In its sample, this clone was seen a few times. V is TRBV6-1 and J is TRBJ2-7, with a tentative D call TRBD2 (7 bases). CDR1 MNHNS and CDR2 SASEGT come from the germline V gene. There are 14 residues in the CDR3. Trimming stripped 0 bases from V and 6 bases from J, with 12 bases between. The CDR3, as DNA: TGTGCCAGCAGTGAAGCGGGGGGGCCGGGCGAGCAGTACTTC. The encoded protein is CASSEAGGPGEQYF.

The V call is TRBV11-3, the J call TRBJ2-1; no reliable D call. Trimming shortened V by 5 bases and J by 6 bases, and 14 bases separated the two germline ends. The CDR3 has 14 amino acids. CDR1 and CDR2 from the germline V gene are SGHNT and YENEEA. The CDR3 spells CASSHREATNEQFF. The CDR3 bases are TGTGCCAGCAGCCACCGCGAAGCGACCAATGAGCAGTTCTTC.

The V call is TRBV25-1, the J call TRBJ1-2; the match to TRBD1 covers 8 bases. The J segment lost 2 bases and the V segment lost 1 base, leaving 3 bases of the junction unmatched. This CDR3 comprises 15 residues. Germline values: CDR1 MGHDK, CDR2 SYGVNS. The CDR3 DNA reads TGTGCCAGCAGTGAATGGGGGACAGGAAACTATGGCTACACCTTC. Protein sequence: CASSEWGTGNYGYTF.

The genes are TRBV2 and TRBJ1-5; TRBD1 aligns across 10 bases. Germline CDR1 and CDR2: SNHLY and FYNNEI. The CDR3 loop spans 15 amino acids. Trimming at V came to 3 bases and at J to 3 bases, leaving 2 bases not matched to a gene. The CDR3 is CASSDGTGDNQPQHF. In DNA form, the CDR3 reads TGTGCCAGCAGTGACGGGACAGGGGACAATCAGCCCCAGCATTTT. The whole variable domain, filled in from reference TRBV2 and TRBJ1-5, reads EPEVTQTPSHQVTQMGQEVILRCVPISNHLYFYWYRQILGQKVEFLVSFYNNEISEKSEIFDDQFSVERPDGSNFTLKIRSTKLEDSAMYFCASSDGTGDNQPQHFGDGTRLSIL.

To note about this clone: The same CDR3 also results from other DNA sequences found in this sample. The chain joins TRBV5-4 to TRBJ2-7; D gene uncertain. The CDR3 spans 12 residues. V dropped 5 bases and J dropped 2 bases, with 8 bases sitting between them. Per the germline V gene, CDR1 is SGHNT and CDR2 is YYREEE (reference sequence). The CDR3 spells CASSLDTYEQYF. The CDR3 DNA sequence: TGTGCCAGCAGTCTCGATACCTACGAGCAGTACTTC.

This chain links TRBV5-5 with TRBJ2-7; a weak D match, TRBD2 (6 bases). The V gene lost 2 bases and the J gene lost 9 bases, with 12 bases spanning the gap. Germline V gene sequence: CDR1 SGHKS, CDR2 YYEKEE (reference sequence). The CDR3 has 12 amino acids. CDR3 sequence reads: CASSFVLGGQYF. In nucleotides, the CDR3 is TGTGCCAGCAGCTTCGTTTTGGGAGGGCAGTACTTC.

The J gene is TRBJ2-1, the V gene TRBV7-9, with 8 positions matching TRBD2. Germline V gene lookup returns CDR1 SEHNR and CDR2 FQNEAQ (reference sequence). The CDR3 contains 17 residues. The ends lost 5 bases at V and 3 bases at J; junction bases unmatched: 12. In DNA form, the CDR3 reads TGTGCCAGCAGCGACCCTCAAGCGGGGGTTGGCTACAATGAGCAGTTCTTC. The encoded protein is CASSDPQAGVGYNEQFF.

The rearrangement joins TRBV6-1 to TRBJ2-5; the D gene could be TRBD1 or TRBD2 (5 bases each). Trimming removed 9 bases at V and 2 bases at J, with 16 bases between. Germline values: CDR1 MNHNS, CDR2 SASEGT. The CDR3 consists of 14 residues. The CDR3 reads CASVRDGRQETQYF. The CDR3 DNA is TGTGCCAGTGTTCGGGACGGCAGACAAGAGACCCAGTACTTC.

The chain recombines TRBV15 with TRBJ2-7; a weak D match, TRBD1 (6 bases). The CDR3 is made up of 15 amino acids. V was trimmed by 0 bases and J by 9 bases, leaving 18 bases between them. Germline lookup yields CDR1 LNHNV and CDR2 YYDKDF (reference sequence). CDR3 amino acids: CATSRDMDKGVLQYF. CDR3 in DNA: TGTGCCACCAGCAGAGATATGGACAAGGGGGTTTTGCAGTACTTC.

The rearrangement uses TRBV5-6 and TRBJ1-1; 8 nucleotides align to TRBD1. From germline, CDR1 is SGHDT and CDR2 YYEEEE. The CDR3 is made up of 15 amino acids. J was trimmed by 1 base and V by 3 bases; bases with no gene match: 5. CDR3 in amino acids: CASSSAGTGNTEAFF. CDR3 nucleotide sequence: TGTGCCAGCAGCTCCGCCGGGACAGGGAACACTGAAGCTTTCTTT.

The chain carries TRBV7-3 and TRBJ2-1; tentative D call: TRBD2 (6 bases). CDR1 is SGHTA and CDR2 is FQGTGA in the germline V gene. CDR3 length: 16 residues. With 5 bases removed from V and 3 bases from J, the gap between germline ends came to 17 bases. The CDR3 nucleotides read TGTGCCAGCAGCGGAATCGGGAGAGGTGACTACAATGAGCAGTTCTTC. Protein product: CASSGIGRGDYNEQFF.

The J gene is TRBJ1-3, the V gene TRBV9, with a possible D match to TRBD1 (6 bases). The CDR3 contains 16 residues. CDR1 SGDLS and CDR2 YYNGEE come from the germline V gene. Trimming cost V 4 bases and J 2 bases, with 16 bases left between them. As DNA, the CDR3 is TGTGCCAGCAGCACAGAACCCAGGGGCCCTGGAAACACCATATATTTT. Its translation: CASSTEPRGPGNTIYF.

Comment on this clone: The same CDR3 arises from other DNA sequences in this sample as well. The chain recombines TRBV5-1 with TRBJ2-7; TRBD1 aligns across 9 bases. CDR3 length: 14 residues. The V segment lost 4 bases and the J segment 4 bases; nucleotides outside the gene matches: 6. Per germline, CDR1 SGHRS and CDR2 YFSETQ. This CDR3 is CASSPGTGNYEQYF. DNA for the CDR3: TGCGCCAGCAGCCCCGGGACAGGGAATTACGAGCAGTACTTC.